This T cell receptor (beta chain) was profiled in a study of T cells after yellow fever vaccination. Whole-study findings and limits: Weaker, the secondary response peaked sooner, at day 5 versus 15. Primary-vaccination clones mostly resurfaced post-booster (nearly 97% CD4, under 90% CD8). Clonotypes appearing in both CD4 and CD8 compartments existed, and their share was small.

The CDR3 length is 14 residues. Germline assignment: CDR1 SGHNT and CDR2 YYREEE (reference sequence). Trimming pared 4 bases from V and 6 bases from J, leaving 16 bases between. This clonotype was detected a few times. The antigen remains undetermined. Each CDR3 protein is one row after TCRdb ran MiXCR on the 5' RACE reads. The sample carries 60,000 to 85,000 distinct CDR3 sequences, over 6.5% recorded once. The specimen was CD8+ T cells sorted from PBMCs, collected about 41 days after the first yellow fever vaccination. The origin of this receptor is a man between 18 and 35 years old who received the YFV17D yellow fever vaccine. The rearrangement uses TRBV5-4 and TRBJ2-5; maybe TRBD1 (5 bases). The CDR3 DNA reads TGTGCCAGCAGCCCCACCAGGGATGGTAAGACCCAGTACTTC. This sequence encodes CASSPTRDGKTQYF.